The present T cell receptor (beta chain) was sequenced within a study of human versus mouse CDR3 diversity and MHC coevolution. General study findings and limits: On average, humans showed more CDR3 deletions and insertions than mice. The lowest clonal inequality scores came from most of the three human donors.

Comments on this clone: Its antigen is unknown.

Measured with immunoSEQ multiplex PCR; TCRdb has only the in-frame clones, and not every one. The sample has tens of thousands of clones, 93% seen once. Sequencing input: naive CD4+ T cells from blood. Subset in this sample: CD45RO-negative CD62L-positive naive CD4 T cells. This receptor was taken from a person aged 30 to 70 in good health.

CDR3 region: CASSSGQGSVSYEQYF. Here the CDR3 DNA reads TGCGCCAGCAGCTCTGGTCAGGGTTCCGTCTCCTACGAGCAGTACTTC. The V and J genes are TRBV5-1 and TRBJ2-7; weak D call: TRBD1 (5 bases). Germline CDR1 SGHRS, CDR2 YFSETQ. CDR3 size: 16 residues. The ends were cut back, 3 bases at V and 0 bases at J, with 16 bases in the middle.